The present TCR beta chain was sequenced within a study of shared clonotypes between healthy human individuals. Study-wide context: A couple of women and a few men aged 18 to 49 served as donors. Per donor, three plates held CD4 naive cells, three held CD4 memory, two held CD8 naive and one held CD8 memory.

The assay was immunoSEQ multiplex PCR, and TCRdb's table has in-frame clones only and misses some. The table records about 680,000 clones, 92% of them present only once. Naive CD8 cells, CD45RO-negative and positively selected for CCR7, excluded terminally differentiated effector memory CD45RA+ cells. The receptor comes from a man between 25 and 39 years old in good health. The sequencing input was naive CD8+ T cells sorted from blood.

CDR3 DNA: TGCGCCAGCAGCTTGGGGAGCGGGAGTCTCGAGCAGTACTTC. This translates into CASSLGSGSLEQYF. V is TRBV5-1 and J is TRBJ2-7, with 8 nucleotides matching TRBD2. CDR1 SGHRS and CDR2 YFSETQ come from the germline V gene. V trimming: 0 bases; J trimming: 6 bases; junction bases outside the gene matches: 5. CDR3 length: 14 residues.